The entry below describes one T cell receptor beta chain. Indicated treatment: oral pan-JAK inhibitor, 5-10 mg twice daily. The record originates from a study of CD8+ T cells in alopecia areata. Reverse transcription of extracted RNA yielded cDNA, which provided the sequencing template. Sequencing was performed with immunoSEQ multiplex PCR; in TCRdb, only in-frame clones are kept and a portion is missing. Of 100,000 to 140,000 clones in the sample, 80% to 85% were seen once. Trimming removed 6 bases at V and 5 bases at J, with 13 bases between. Per germline, CDR1 MNHEY and CDR2 SVGAGI. This CDR3 comprises 13 residues.

This clonotype originated in a human donor with alopecia areata. This rearrangement joins TRBV6-5 to TRBJ1-1, with D perhaps matching TRBD1 (6 bases). Here the sequenced sample was CD8+ T cells sorted from blood, taken at week 24, from a patient treated with tofacitinib. CDR3 in amino acids: CASSLQGRTEAFF. CDR3 in DNA: TGTGCCAGCAGCCTACAGGGAAGGACTGAAGCTTTCTTT.